This T cell receptor beta chain emerged from a study of blood T cell repertoires in COVID-19. Study-level background: From T cells, B-cell-depleted T cells, or PBMCs came the material, which was cDNA or gDNA.

The CDR3 totals 16 residues. J gave up 5 bases and V 3 bases, and 9 bases lay outside the gene matches. Per germline, CDR1 LGHDT and CDR2 YNNKEL (reference sequence). Residents of approximately 25 US areas, aged about 18 to 89 years, made up the participants. Two negative PCRs, clearance, or symptom resolution had been documented for recovered Cohort 3 donors. Source study methods: Amplification of reference gene primers was used by the study to estimate nucleated cell counts. Some clones are missing from TCRdb's copy, which holds only in-frame ones; the method was immunoSEQ multiplex PCR. That table is the source of V, J and clone size, and D and trimming were worked out from the DNA. The data contain 490,000 or so clones, approximately 86% of them singletons.

Sequenced material: PBMCs or T cells enriched from blood (not recorded which). This rearrangement joins TRBV3-1 (or the pseudogene TRBV3-2) to TRBJ2-5; TRBD1 aligns across 10 bases. This clonotype was obtained from a woman aged 60-75 years who had recovered from COVID-19. Written as DNA, the CDR3 is TGTGCCAGCAGCCATGGGGACAGGGGAGGGCGGGAGACCCAGTACTTC. Translation gives CASSHGDRGGRETQYF.